This T cell receptor (beta chain) was identified during a study of T-cell reconstitution after alpha-beta-depleted transplantation in children. The CDR3 sequence is 14 residues long. Germline CDR1 DFQATT, CDR2 SNEGSKA (reference sequence). Researchers prepared the TCRbeta library using unique molecular identifiers, the study reports. Each CDR3 protein is one row after TCRdb ran MiXCR on the PCR reads. The table records roughly 610,000 distinct CDR3 sequences, approximately 10% of them present only once. This clonotype was recorded many times. The junction shows a germline mismatch at one end, possibly a read error.

The source material was PBMCs from the stem cell graft donor, sampled from the stem cell graft. The rearrangement uses TRBV20-1 and TRBJ2-1; 7 positions match TRBD1. This receptor was obtained from a human donor who donated a stem cell graft to a child with acute myeloid leukemia. CDR3: CSARDRVSYNEQFF. The CDR3 DNA follows: TGCAGTGCCAGAGACAGGGTCTCCTACAATGAGCAGTTCTTC.